This T cell receptor beta chain was retrieved from a study of shared clonotypes between healthy human individuals. The healthy adult donors were HIV-negative and reported no recent acute infections or vaccinations. Study observations and caveats: Relative to their counterparts shared across all four donors, non-shared clonotypes exhibited diminished generation probabilities. With a handful of donors compared, around 5% of naive CD4 clonotypes were shared.

The ends were cut back, 4 bases at V and 7 bases at J, with 11 bases in the middle. This CDR3 has 13 residues. The germline V gene encodes CDR1 MRHNA and CDR2 SNTAGT. The genomic DNA of each subset was split evenly across several immunoSEQ plates. Only in-frame clones appear in the TCRdb table, and some are missing; sequencing was by immunoSEQ multiplex PCR. The table includes about 1 million clones, more than 60% detected once. This clone was counted only a few times. Antigen unknown. This rearrangement joins TRBV6-4 to TRBJ1-5; D unclear. Material for sequencing was memory CD4+ T cells sorted from blood. Subset indicated: CD45RA-negative fraction. The TCR was taken from a man between 18 and 29 years old in good health. The CDR3 DNA sequence: TGTGCCAGCAGTGCGGAAGCCGGGCAGCCCCAGCATTTT. Translating it yields CASSAEAGQPQHF.